The 4 T cell receptor beta chains listed next were all sequenced from one sample in a study of T cell responses to AZD1222 COVID-19 vaccine. Using immunoSEQ multiplex PCR, the repertoire was profiled, and TCRdb retains in-frame clones only, with some absent. The table lists some 120,000 clones, less than 95% of them singletons. This specimen consisted of peripheral blood, obtained on day 0 of AZD1222 vaccination. These receptors all come from an adult in good health.

This clone turned up a few times. The chain couples TRBV19 to TRBJ1-5; 7 nucleotides agree with TRBD1. The CDR3 has 14 amino acids. V lost 6 bases, J lost 2 bases, and 4 bases stayed unmatched. Germline CDR1 and CDR2: LNHDA and SQIVND (reference sequence). The CDR3 DNA reads as TGTGCCAGTAGCCCAGGGGGGGGCAATCAGCCCCAGCATTTT. Encoded protein: CASSPGGGNQPQHF.

The sample holds one count of this clone. The chain employs TRBV29-1 and TRBJ2-5; unclear D gene. The V gene's germline CDR1 is SQVTM and CDR2 ANQGSEA. V was trimmed by 5 bases and J by 5 bases, leaving 9 bases between them. There are 11 residues in the CDR3. The CDR3 DNA reads as TGCAGCGTTAATGATCCGGAGACCCAGTACTTC. It yields the protein CSVNDPETQYF.

This chain uses TRBV14 with TRBJ2-3, with 8 bases fitting TRBD1. Germline V CDR1 and CDR2: SGHDN, FVKESK. The CDR3 totals 15 residues. V lost 4 bases and J lost 5; bases outside the gene matches: 8. The CDR3 region is CASSLRTGMGDTQYF. CDR3 DNA sequence: TGTGCCAGCAGCCTGAGGACAGGGATGGGAGATACGCAGTATTTT.

The rearrangement joins TRBV3-1 (or the pseudogene TRBV3-2) to TRBJ1-5; tentatively, D is TRBD1 (5 bases). The CDR3 runs to 16 residues. Germline V gene data show CDR1 as LGHDT and CDR2 as YNNKEL (reference sequence). V was clipped by 1 base and J by 1 base, with 11 bases between them. The CDR3 DNA follows: TGTGCCAGCAGCCAAGGGGCAGGGATGAGCAATCAGCCCCAGCATTTT. Translated, it gives CASSQGAGMSNQPQHF.